A selection of T cell receptor beta chains follows, all from one sample in a study of blood T cell repertoires in COVID-19. Assay: immunoSEQ multiplex PCR; the TCRdb copy retains only in-frame clones and omits some. The sample shows about 170,000 clones, approximately 80% of them seen only once. The sequenced material came from PBMCs or T cells enriched from blood (not recorded which). These receptors all come from a man aged 50 to 60 who had recovered from COVID-19. CDR3s include the opening cysteine and the closing phenylalanine or tryptophan. Each record gives: J gene, V gene, clone size, D gene, CDR3 protein, CDR3 DNA. The D gene is left open where the match is weak. Rows give clone size only sometimes, using once, few, many, or a class for an expanded clone.

j_gene: TRBJ2-2; v_gene: TRBV2; abundance: few; d_gene: TRBD1; CDR3aa: CASRPGGGTGELFF; CDR3nt: TGTGCCAGCAGGCCAGGGGGTGGGACCGGGGAGCTGTTTTTT
j_gene: TRBJ2-3; v_gene: TRBV7-7; abundance: -; d_gene: -; CDR3aa: CASSLVGGGSWDTQYF; CDR3nt: TGTGCTAGCAGCTTAGTTGGCGGGGGCTCCTGGGATACGCAGTATTTT
j_gene: TRBJ1-5; v_gene: TRBV27; abundance: -; d_gene: TRBD1; CDR3aa: CASSLSSFDRQGYSNQPQHF; CDR3nt: TGTGCCAGCAGTTTATCGTCGTTCGACCGACAGGGTTATAGCAATCAGCCCCAGCATTTT
j_gene: TRBJ1-3; v_gene: TRBV11-2; abundance: -; d_gene: -; CDR3aa: CASSSPGSSGNTIYF; CDR3nt: TGTGCCAGCAGCTCCCCGGGGAGCTCTGGAAACACCATATATTTT
j_gene: TRBJ2-5; v_gene: TRBV7-9; abundance: -; d_gene: -; CDR3aa: CASSSHSAGLETQYF; CDR3nt: TGTGCCAGCAGCTCCCACTCGGCGGGGTTAGAGACCCAGTACTTC
j_gene: TRBJ1-6; v_gene: TRBV10-3; abundance: -; d_gene: TRBD1; CDR3aa: CAITGGQGNNSPLHF; CDR3nt: TGTGCCATCACCGGCGGACAGGGAAATAATTCACCCCTCCACTTT
j_gene: TRBJ2-1; v_gene: TRBV11-3; abundance: -; d_gene: -; CDR3aa: CASSLIAASSYNEQFF; CDR3nt: TGTGCCAGCAGCTTAATAGCGGCGAGCTCCTACAATGAGCAGTTCTTC
j_gene: TRBJ1-5; v_gene: TRBV6-6; abundance: -; d_gene: -; CDR3aa: CASGKQGSNQPQHF; CDR3nt: TGTGCCAGCGGTAAGCAGGGAAGCAATCAGCCCCAGCATTTT
j_gene: TRBJ1-2; v_gene: TRBV28; abundance: -; d_gene: -; CDR3aa: CASLPRGPDPTLVTYGYTF; CDR3nt: TGTGCCAGCCTCCCCCGGGGTCCCGACCCGACGCTCGTAACCTATGGCTACACCTTC
j_gene: TRBJ2-3; v_gene: TRBV2; abundance: -; d_gene: -; CDR3aa: CASRATQGTQYF; CDR3nt: TGTGCCAGCAGGGCGACACAGGGTACGCAGTATTTT
j_gene: TRBJ2-3; v_gene: TRBV7-9; abundance: few; d_gene: -; CDR3aa: CASSAPTVLTTDTQYF; CDR3nt: TGTGCCAGCAGCGCCCCGACTGTCCTGACCACAGATACGCAGTATTTT
j_gene: TRBJ2-7; v_gene: TRBV4-1; abundance: few; d_gene: TRBD1; CDR3aa: CASSQSSGQGVSYEQYF; CDR3nt: TGCGCCAGCAGCCAGTCTTCTGGGCAGGGGGTCTCCTACGAGCAGTACTTC
j_gene: TRBJ1-6; v_gene: TRBV6-5; abundance: -; d_gene: TRBD1; CDR3aa: CASSRTGVTSPLHF; CDR3nt: TGTGCCAGCAGTCGGACAGGGGTCACTTCACCCCTCCACTTT
j_gene: TRBJ1-2; v_gene: TRBV4-3; abundance: -; d_gene: TRBD1; CDR3aa: CASSQGVDRGSYGYTF; CDR3nt: TGCGCCAGCAGCCAGGGGGTGGACAGGGGGAGCTATGGCTACACCTTC
j_gene: TRBJ2-7; v_gene: TRBV5-4; abundance: -; d_gene: TRBD1; CDR3aa: CASRPGQAVPYEQYF; CDR3nt: TGTGCCAGCAGACCTGGACAGGCGGTTCCCTACGAGCAGTACTTC
j_gene: TRBJ1-2; v_gene: TRBV29-1; abundance: -; d_gene: -; CDR3aa: CSVLPAGINSGYTF; CDR3nt: TGCAGCGTCCTCCCCGCGGGGATCAACTCTGGCTACACCTTC
j_gene: TRBJ1-6; v_gene: TRBV12-3/TRBV12-4; abundance: once; d_gene: -; CDR3aa: CASSLRGNSPLHF; CDR3nt: TGTGCCAGCAGTCTTCGGGGTAATTCACCCCTCCACTTT
j_gene: TRBJ2-1; v_gene: TRBV10-3; abundance: -; d_gene: TRBD2; CDR3aa: CAISKVHPGLAGGRNNEQFF; CDR3nt: TGTGCCATCAGCAAAGTCCACCCGGGACTAGCGGGGGGGCGAAACAATGAGCAGTTCTTC
j_gene: TRBJ2-7; v_gene: TRBV12-3/TRBV12-4; abundance: -; d_gene: -; CDR3aa: CASRQASSYEQYF; CDR3nt: TGTGCCAGCAGACAGGCCAGCTCCTACGAGCAGTACTTC
j_gene: TRBJ1-1; v_gene: TRBV7-2; abundance: -; d_gene: TRBD1; CDR3aa: CASSLRDRGTEAFF; CDR3nt: TGTGCCAGCAGCCTCCGGGACAGGGGAACTGAAGCTTTCTTT
j_gene: TRBJ2-2; v_gene: TRBV7-9; abundance: -; d_gene: TRBD1; CDR3aa: CASSFSGTGGGTGELFF; CDR3nt: TGTGCCAGCAGCTTTTCCGGGACAGGGGGCGGCACCGGGGAGCTGTTTTTT
j_gene: TRBJ2-1; v_gene: TRBV29-1; abundance: once; d_gene: -; CDR3aa: CSVERGYNEQFF; CDR3nt: TGCAGCGTTGAACGGGGGTACAATGAGCAGTTCTTC
j_gene: TRBJ1-2; v_gene: TRBV18; abundance: -; d_gene: -; CDR3aa: CASSQQGTYGYTF; CDR3nt: TGTGCCAGCTCACAACAGGGAACCTATGGCTACACCTTC
j_gene: TRBJ1-4; v_gene: TRBV27; abundance: many; d_gene: -; CDR3aa: CASSQLGLANEKLFF; CDR3nt: TGTGCCAGCAGTCAGTTAGGACTAGCTAATGAAAAACTGTTTTTT
j_gene: TRBJ2-3; v_gene: TRBV7-9; abundance: -; d_gene: -; CDR3aa: CASSPPSRLVRDTQYF; CDR3nt: TGTGCCAGCAGCCCCCCCTCTAGACTAGTTAGGGATACGCAGTATTTT
j_gene: TRBJ1-1; v_gene: TRBV5-5; abundance: -; d_gene: TRBD1; CDR3aa: CASSWGQINTEAFF; CDR3nt: TGTGCCAGCAGCTGGGGACAGATTAACACTGAAGCTTTCTTT